The source of this T cell receptor (beta chain) is a study of T cells in Graves' hyperthyroidism and ophthalmopathy. This CDR3 has 17 residues. Trimming shortened V by 0 bases and J by 3 bases, and 15 bases separated the two germline ends. Germline loops: CDR1 MGHRA, CDR2 YSYEKL. Authors of the study amplified TCR beta CDR3 regions from RNA transcripts. RT-PCR in the first round (using the HTBI primer set) targeted the TCR CDR3. One entry per CDR3 protein results from TCRdb running MiXCR on the multiplex PCR reads. The sample contains 500,000 to 750,000 distinct CDR3 sequences, about 43% of which appear only once.

The chain combines TRBV4-1 with TRBJ2-1; TRBD1 is a possible D gene (8 bases). The receptor's source is a woman under 30 with Graves' hyperthyroidism. The source material was peripheral blood or thyroid tissue (not recorded which). CDR3 amino acids: CASSQEGGTGNYNEQFF. The CDR3 coding sequence is TGCGCCAGCAGCCAAGAGGGGGGGACAGGAAACTACAATGAGCAGTTCTTC.